The 17 T cell receptor beta chains given below trace back to one sample, sequenced in a study of shared clonotypes between healthy human individuals. The repertoire was sequenced with immunoSEQ multiplex PCR; TCRdb's copy has only in-frame clones and lacks some. The sample holds approximately 480,000 clones, around 79% seen once. The sample was PBMCs. These receptor sequences come from a woman aged 40 to 49 in good health. Some clones in this sample may be carry-over from other donors' samples.

The rearrangement links TRBV7-3 to TRBJ2-2; the D gene could be TRBD1 or TRBD2 (5 bases each). This CDR3 comprises 15 residues. The germline V gene has CDR1 SGHTA and CDR2 FQGTGA. Trimming cost V 4 bases and J 0 bases, with 9 bases left between them. The CDR3 bases are TGTGCCAGCAGCTGGGGACGGTCGAACACCGGGGAGCTGTTTTTT. The encoded protein is CASSWGRSNTGELFF.

The chain recombines TRBV4-3 with TRBJ2-5, with 10 bases aligning to TRBD2. Germline CDR1 reads LGHNA; CDR2 reads YSLEER. J gave up 2 bases and V 1 base, and 1 base lay outside the gene matches. CDR3 length: 15 residues. DNA for the CDR3: TGCGCCAGCAGCCAAGGGACTAGCGGTCAAGAGACCCAGTACTTC. It specifies CASSQGTSGQETQYF.

The chain joins TRBV9 to TRBJ2-1, with 7 positions matching TRBD2. Unmatched junction bases numbered 2, after V lost 2 bases and J lost 0 bases. Looked up from germline, CDR1 is SGDLS and CDR2 is YYNGEE. This CDR3 region has 15 residues. CDR3 nucleotides: TGTGCCAGCAGCGTCGGGAGGCCCTCCTACAATGAGCAGTTCTTC. Translating it yields CASSVGRPSYNEQFF. Together with reference TRBV9 and TRBJ2-1, the CDR3 gives the full variable domain: DSGVTQTPKHLITATGQRVTLRCSPRSGDLSVYWYQQSLDQGLQFLIQYYNGEERAKGNILERFSAQQFPDLHSELNLSSLELGDSALYFCASSVGRPSYNEQFFGPGTRLTVL.

Turning to this clone: A much larger clone lies a single base off, so this may be a read error. Other nucleotide sequences in the sample specify the same CDR3. The chain employs TRBV5-4 and TRBJ1-1; D unresolved. The germline V gene has CDR1 SGHNT and CDR2 YYREEE (reference sequence). The V end lost 0 bases, the J end lost 2 bases, and 2 bases lay between the germline ends. The length of the CDR3 is 12 residues. CDR3 nucleotides: TGTGCCAGCAGCTTGGATAACACTGAAGCTTTCTTT. Its protein is CASSLDNTEAFF.

The chain has TRBV11-3 and TRBJ2-7, with a possible D match to TRBD2 (6 bases). V was cut by 1 base and J by 0 bases, with 19 bases left in between. Looked up from germline, CDR1 is SGHNT and CDR2 is YENEEA. There are 18 residues in the CDR3. The CDR3 loop is CASSLGGGSGGSSYEQYF. CDR3 sequence (DNA): TGTGCCAGCAGCTTAGGAGGAGGGTCAGGAGGCAGCTCCTACGAGCAGTACTTC.

This sequence joins TRBV7-2 and TRBJ1-5; D is unclear. CDR3 length: 13 amino acids. Trimming took 1 base from V and 7 from J, leaving 8 bases between them. Germline V gives CDR1 SGHTA, CDR2 FQGNSA. For the CDR3, the DNA is TGTGCCAGCAGCTTAGTTTATGAACAGCCCCAGCATTTT. Translation: CASSLVYEQPQHF.

V is TRBV28 and J is TRBJ1-1; D might be TRBD1 (6 bases). Trimming cost V 3 bases and J 7 bases, with 21 bases left between them. Germline values: CDR1 MDHEN, CDR2 SYDVKM. The CDR3 runs 16 residues. In DNA, the CDR3 is TGTGCCAGCAGTTTTATCAAACAGGGAATTGGAGGTGAAGCTTTCTTT. Translating it yields CASSFIKQGIGGEAFF.

The chain carries TRBV28 and TRBJ1-4; D is unclear. V was shortened by 3 bases and J by 0 bases, with 5 bases between the two germline ends. The germline V gene has CDR1 MDHEN and CDR2 SYDVKM. This CDR3 comprises 14 residues. The CDR3 nucleotides read TGTGCCAGCAGTTTTTTTGCAACTAATGAAAAACTGTTTTTT. This encodes CASSFFATNEKLFF.

V gene TRBV19 combines with J gene TRBJ2-2; 8 nucleotides agree with TRBD1. There are 14 residues in the CDR3. V shed 3 bases and J 6 bases; nucleotides not matched to a gene: 3. The germline V gene encodes CDR1 LNHDA and CDR2 SQIVND (reference sequence). CDR3 DNA: TGTGCCAGTAGTATCACAGGGGGTGCCGGGGAGCTGTTTTTT. Protein: CASSITGGAGELFF.

V gene TRBV5-1 combines with J gene TRBJ1-1, with 7 bases lining up with TRBD1. Germline V CDR1 and CDR2: SGHRS, YFSETQ. The CDR3 is 14 amino acids. With V trimmed by 5 bases and J by 1 base, 5 bases remained unmatched. The CDR3 protein is CASRGQNSNTEAFF. For the CDR3, the DNA is TGCGCCAGCAGGGGACAGAACTCGAACACTGAAGCTTTCTTT.

V usage is TRBV7-2 and J usage is TRBJ2-1; D remains unclear. The CDR3 has 12 residues. CDR1 is SGHTA and CDR2 is FQGNSA in the germline V gene. Trimming left V 6 bases short and J 6 bases short, with 9 bases between. In DNA, the CDR3 is TGTGCCAGCAGGTCGAAGGGCAATGAGCAGTTCTTC. This gives the protein CASRSKGNEQFF. The full variable domain, in which reference TRBV7-2 and TRBJ2-1 provide the parts outside the CDR3, is GAGVSQSPSNKVTEKGKDVELRCDPISGHTALYWYRQSLGQGLEFLIYFQGNSAPDKSGLPSDRFSAERTGGSVSTLTIQRTQQEDSAVYLCASRSKGNEQFFGPGTRLTVL.

This chain connects TRBV2 to TRBJ2-4, with no clear D. Looked up from germline, CDR1 is SNHLY and CDR2 is FYNNEI. The CDR3 totals 14 residues. V lost 2 bases, J lost 6 bases, and 11 bases lay in between. CDR3 in amino acids: CASSERTPGNIQYF. The DNA for the CDR3 is TGTGCCAGCAGTGAAAGGACCCCAGGAAACATTCAGTACTTC.

Only one count was recorded for this clone. The V call is TRBV7-8, the J call TRBJ1-4; 7 nucleotides match TRBD1. Trimming at V came to 5 bases and at J to 7 bases, leaving 4 bases not matched to a gene. This CDR3 has 13 residues. Germline V gives CDR1 SGHVS, CDR2 FQNEAQ. CDR3 sequence (DNA): TGTGCCAGCAGCCTCTCAGGGGGTGAAAAACTGTTTTTT. This sequence encodes CASSLSGGEKLFF.

This clone was detected ten times or more. The chain uses TRBV7-2 and TRBJ2-3, with TRBD2 matching 10 bases. This CDR3 contains 16 residues. Germline V gene sequence: CDR1 SGHTA, CDR2 FQGNSA. The trim removed 1 base at V and 2 bases at J, leaving 3 bases unmatched. DNA for the CDR3: TGTGCCAGCAGCTTAGTACTAGCGGGAAACACAGATACGCAGTATTTT. The encoded protein is CASSLVLAGNTDTQYF.

The genes are TRBV11-2 and TRBJ1-6; no reliable D call. The CDR3 is 13 residues long. Germline V gene data show CDR1 as SGHAT and CDR2 as FQNNGV. The V and J ends lost 0 bases and 9 bases respectively, with 6 bases between them. The CDR3 protein is CASSLEGFSPLHF. The CDR3 nucleotides are TGTGCCAGCAGCTTAGAGGGGTTTTCACCCCTCCACTTT.

A few counts support this clone. This rearrangement joins TRBV6-6 to TRBJ2-1, with D possibly called TRBD1 or TRBD2 (6 bases each). The germline gives CDR1 MNHNY, CDR2 SVGAGI (reference sequence). The CDR3 is 14 amino acids. V was clipped by 3 bases and J by 7 bases, with 13 bases between them. The CDR3: CASSYRGATNEQFF. The CDR3 region has the DNA TGTGCCAGCAGTTATAGGGGGGCGACGAATGAGCAGTTCTTC.

Note on this clone: Likely a read error: the CDR3 ends without its conserved phenylalanine or tryptophan. The DNA is omitted, as the CDR3 cannot be located on it reliably, and the CDR3 follows TCRdb's listing. The chain carries TRBV5-8 and TRBJ1-4; TRBD1, the D gene given by the table, was not confirmed from the DNA. Germline loops: CDR1 SGHTS, CDR2 YDEGEE. The CDR3 totals 13 residues, both ends included. This chain's CDR3 is CASSLGAGSWIPI.